This is a list of T cell receptor beta chains from one sample in a study of Ad26.COV2.S vaccination and SARS-CoV-2 variants. Here immunoSEQ multiplex PCR was the method, and the copy in TCRdb shows in-frame clones only, minus some. The data contain fewer than 150,000 clones, about nine tenths of them singletons. The starting material was peripheral blood, obtained after recovery from COVID-19. The source of these receptors is a human donor who had recovered from COVID-19. Each CDR3 is given with its conserved first and last residue. A row's size may be missing; if present it is once, few, many or a size class.

clone size	V gene	CDR3 protein
once	TRBV19	CANHNRVGTEAFF
NA	TRBV29-1	CSACLADRRQETQYF
once	TRBV19	CASGRGRNQPQHF
NA	TRBV5-6	CASSLVSGADGYTF
NA	TRBV7-2	CAGGGKVNTEAFF
NA	TRBV3-1/TRBV3-2	CASSATLTVPGDYGYTF
NA	TRBV19	CASSIAGSEQFF
NA	TRBV4-3	CASSHGPHYEQYF
NA	TRBV4-3	CASSQDPYVRGELFF
NA	TRBV7-8	CASSRSQVTEAFF
few	TRBV9	CASSVAQLNTEAFF
once	TRBV19	CATSDLSYGYTF
NA	TRBV27	CASSLNAFTPTEAFF
NA	TRBV5-1	CASSLGQGKNEAFF
few	TRBV6-4	CASSDWVGSEQYF
NA	TRBV14	CASSQEGWGRRTEAFF
NA	TRBV7-2	CASSLYFDSNQPQHF
NA	TRBV3-1/TRBV3-2	CASSQDRLAGVGEQYF
NA	TRBV5-1	CASSLEQGVYEKLFF
NA	TRBV6-5	CASSGRTPRGYTF